This TCR beta chain derives from a study of blood T cell repertoires in COVID-19. Study context: Spain, Italy and the United States supplied samples that represented acute and convalescent COVID-19. T cells, B-cell-depleted T cells, or PBMCs provided the cDNA or gDNA that served as material.

V lost 0 bases, J lost 4 bases, and 5 bases lay in between. Germline V gene sequence: CDR1 MNHNY, CDR2 SVGAGI (reference sequence). This CDR3 comprises 13 residues. Study processing details: Amplifying reference gene primers gave estimates of nucleated cell counts. Here immunoSEQ multiplex PCR was the method, and the copy in TCRdb shows in-frame clones only, minus some. From that table come the V and J calls and clone size; the DNA was used to work out D and trimming. The table shows some 140,000 clones, with about four fifths occurring only once. The sequenced sample consisted of peripheral blood. The clonotype was recovered from an elderly man with acute or convalescent COVID-19. The chain recombines TRBV6-6 with TRBJ2-3; no clear D gene. CDR3 nucleotide sequence: TGTGCCAGCAGTTACTCTCAGGCAGATACGCAGTATTTT. This gives the protein CASSYSQADTQYF.